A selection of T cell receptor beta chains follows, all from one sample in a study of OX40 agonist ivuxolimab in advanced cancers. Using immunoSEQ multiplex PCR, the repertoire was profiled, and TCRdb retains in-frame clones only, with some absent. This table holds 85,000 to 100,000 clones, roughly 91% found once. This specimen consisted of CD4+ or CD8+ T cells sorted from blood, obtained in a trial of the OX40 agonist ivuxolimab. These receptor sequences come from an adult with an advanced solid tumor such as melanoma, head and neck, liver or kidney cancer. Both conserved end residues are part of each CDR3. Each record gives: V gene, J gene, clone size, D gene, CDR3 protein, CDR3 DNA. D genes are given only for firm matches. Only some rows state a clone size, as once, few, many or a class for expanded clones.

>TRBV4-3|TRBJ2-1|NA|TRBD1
CASSQTRTGGLDEQFF
TGCGCCAGCAGCCAAACCCGGACAGGGGGCTTGGATGAGCAGTTCTTC
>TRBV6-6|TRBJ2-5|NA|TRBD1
CASNTKGTGESQYF
TGTGCCAGCAATACCAAAGGGACAGGGGAGTCCCAGTACTTC
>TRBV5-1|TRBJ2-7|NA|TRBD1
CASSTGTGGYEQYF
TGCGCCAGCAGCACCGGGACAGGGGGCTACGAGCAGTACTTC
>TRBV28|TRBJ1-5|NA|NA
CASSPKRTVTWQPQHF
TGTGCCAGCAGCCCAAAAAGGACAGTTACTTGGCAGCCCCAGCATTTT
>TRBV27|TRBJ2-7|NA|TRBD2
CASSAGGNTYEQYF
TGTGCCAGCTCGGCGGGAGGGAACACCTACGAGCAGTACTTC
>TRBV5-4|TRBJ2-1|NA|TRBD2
CASTQGGRARGEQFF
TGTGCCAGCACCCAAGGCGGGAGGGCCAGAGGGGAGCAGTTCTTC
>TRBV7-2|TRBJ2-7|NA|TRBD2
CASSLAGLAGGEQYF
TGTGCCAGCAGCTTAGCCGGTCTAGCGGGAGGCGAGCAGTACTTC
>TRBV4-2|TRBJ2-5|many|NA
CASSTQTGGGETQYF
TGTGCCAGCAGCACCCAGACAGGAGGCGGGGAGACCCAGTACTTC
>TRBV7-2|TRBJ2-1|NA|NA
CASSFPSGQYNEQFF
TGTGCCAGCAGCTTTCCCTCGGGACAATACAATGAGCAGTTCTTC
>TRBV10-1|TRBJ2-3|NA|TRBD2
CARPGLAGDTQYF
TGCGCCAGACCGGGACTAGCGGGAGATACGCAGTATTTT
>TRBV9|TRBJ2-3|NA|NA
CASSVGTGDTDTQYF
TGTGCCAGCAGCGTCGGGACCGGTGACACAGATACGCAGTATTTT
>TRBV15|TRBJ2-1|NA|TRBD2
CATSRDAGVENEQFF
TGTGCCACCAGCAGAGATGCGGGAGTAGAGAATGAGCAGTTCTTC
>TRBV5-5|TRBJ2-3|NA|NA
CASSLNYFSSTDTQYF
TGTGCCAGCAGCTTGAACTACTTCTCTAGCACAGATACGCAGTATTTT
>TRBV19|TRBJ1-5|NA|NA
CATHPGSAGNQPQHF
TGTGCCACCCACCCCGGGAGCGCGGGCAATCAGCCCCAGCATTTT
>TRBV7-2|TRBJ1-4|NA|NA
CASSLTGPEKLFF
TGTGCCAGCAGCCTGACGGGGCCGGAAAAACTGTTTTTT
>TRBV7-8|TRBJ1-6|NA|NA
CASSLAGINNSPLHF
TGTGCCAGCAGCTTAGCAGGGATCAATAATTCACCCCTCCACTTT
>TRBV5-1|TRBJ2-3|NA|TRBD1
CASSPQEQGPTNTQYF
TGCGCCAGCAGCCCTCAGGAACAGGGGCCCACGAATACGCAGTATTTT
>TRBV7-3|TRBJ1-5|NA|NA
CASSRDKNQPQHF
TGTGCCAGCTCCCGGGACAAAAATCAGCCCCAGCATTTT
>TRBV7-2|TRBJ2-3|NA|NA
CASSITGRTDTQYF
TGTGCCAGCAGCATCACCGGCCGCACAGATACGCAGTATTTT
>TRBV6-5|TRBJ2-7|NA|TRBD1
CASSYGTGLHEQYF
TGTGCCAGCAGTTACGGGACAGGTCTACACGAGCAGTACTTC
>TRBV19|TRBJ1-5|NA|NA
CASSTLTTDRKNQPQHF
TGTGCCAGTAGTACCCTCACCACTGACAGGAAAAATCAGCCCCAGCATTTT
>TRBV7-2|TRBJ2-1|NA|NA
CASSVHRDNEQFF
TGTGCCAGCAGCGTACACAGGGACAATGAGCAGTTCTTC
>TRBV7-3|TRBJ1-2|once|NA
CASSLTGGVGYTF
TGTGCCAGCAGCTTAACGGGGGGTGTCGGCTACACCTTC
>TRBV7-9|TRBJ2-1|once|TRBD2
CASSLTGLGLANNEQFF
TGTGCCAGCAGCTTAACAGGACTAGGACTAGCGAACAATGAGCAGTTCTTC
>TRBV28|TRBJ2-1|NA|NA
CASSWGYDEQFF
TGTGCCAGCAGCTGGGGGTACGATGAGCAGTTCTTC
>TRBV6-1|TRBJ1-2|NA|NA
CASPGQNVGGYTF
TGTGCCAGCCCAGGACAGAACGTTGGAGGCTACACCTTC
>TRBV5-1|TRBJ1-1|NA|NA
CASSLTGLRGTEAFF
TGCGCCAGCAGCTTGACAGGGTTGAGGGGGACTGAAGCTTTCTTT
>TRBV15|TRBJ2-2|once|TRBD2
CATRRGGQDGELFF
TGTGCCACCAGAAGGGGAGGGCAGGACGGGGAGCTGTTTTTT
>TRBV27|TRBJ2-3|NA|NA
CASSFLPDPGTDTQYF
TGTGCCAGCAGTTTCCTCCCGGACCCCGGCACAGATACGCAGTATTTT
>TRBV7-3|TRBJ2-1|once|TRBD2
CASSLGLVGVNEQFF
TGTGCCAGCAGCTTAGGACTAGTTGGGGTCAATGAGCAGTTCTTC
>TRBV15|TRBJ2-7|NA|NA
CATARGPGDEQYF
TGTGCCACCGCCCGAGGGCCGGGGGACGAGCAGTACTTC
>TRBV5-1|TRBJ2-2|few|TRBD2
CASSFEASSGNTGELFF
TGCGCCAGCAGCTTCGAAGCATCTAGCGGGAACACCGGGGAGCTGTTTTTT
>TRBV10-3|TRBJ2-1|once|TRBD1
CAISEGDRVHEQFF
TGTGCCATCAGTGAAGGGGACAGGGTTCATGAGCAGTTCTTC
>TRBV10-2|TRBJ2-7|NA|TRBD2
CASTRLAGGTYEQYF
TGCGCCAGCACTAGACTAGCGGGAGGAACCTACGAGCAGTACTTC
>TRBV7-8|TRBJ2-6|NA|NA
CASSDKSRLGGSGANVLTF
TGTGCCAGCAGCGACAAATCAAGACTCGGGGGCTCTGGGGCCAACGTCCTGACTTTC
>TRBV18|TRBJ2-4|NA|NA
CASSPRGNIQYF
TGTGCCAGCTCACCAAGGGGGAACATTCAGTACTTC
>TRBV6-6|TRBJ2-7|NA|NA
CASSQGRKGTYEQYF
TGTGCCAGCAGTCAAGGGAGAAAAGGAACCTACGAGCAGTACTTC
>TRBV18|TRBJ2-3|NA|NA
CASSPGRVDRDTQYF
TGTGCCAGCTCACCTGGCAGGGTAGATCGAGATACGCAGTATTTT
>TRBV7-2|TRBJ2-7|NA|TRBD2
CASSLVGLAGEQYF
TGTGCCAGCAGCTTAGTGGGACTAGCGGGAGAGCAGTACTTC
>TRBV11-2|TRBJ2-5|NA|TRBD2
CASSRGTSGTQETQYF
TGTGCCAGCAGCCGCGGGACTAGCGGGACCCAAGAGACCCAGTACTTC
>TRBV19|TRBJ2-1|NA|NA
CASTPRWGAPNEQFF
TGTGCCAGTACCCCACGGTGGGGTGCGCCGAATGAGCAGTTCTTC
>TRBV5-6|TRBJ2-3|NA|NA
CASSSEGRHTLSTDTQYF
TGTGCCAGCAGCTCCGAGGGAAGACACACCCTTAGCACAGATACGCAGTATTTT
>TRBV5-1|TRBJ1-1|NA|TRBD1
CASSGTGVNTEAFF
TGCGCCAGTTCCGGGACAGGGGTTAACACTGAAGCTTTCTTT
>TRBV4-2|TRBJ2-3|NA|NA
CASSQGGTRGLDTQYF
TGTGCCAGCAGCCAAGGGGGGACGCGCGGTTTAGATACGCAGTATTTT
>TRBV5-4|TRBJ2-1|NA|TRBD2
CASSLVLLAGYNEQFF
TGTGCCAGCAGCTTGGTCCTACTAGCGGGCTACAATGAGCAGTTCTTC
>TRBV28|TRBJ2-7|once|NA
CASSSGGNVYEQYF
TGTGCCAGCAGTTCGGGCGGGAATGTCTACGAGCAGTACTTC
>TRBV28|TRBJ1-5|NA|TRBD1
CASSDKTGLNQPQHF
TGTGCCAGCAGCGATAAGACAGGGTTAAATCAGCCCCAGCATTTT
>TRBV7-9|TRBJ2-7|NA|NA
CASSLDIEGGEQYF
TGTGCCAGCAGCCTGGATATCGAGGGAGGCGAGCAGTACTTC
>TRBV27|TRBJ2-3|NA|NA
CASSPAGRTDTQYF
TGTGCCAGCAGTCCCGCGGGTAGAACAGATACGCAGTATTTT
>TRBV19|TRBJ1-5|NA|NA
CASSTDGYNQPQHF
TGTGCCAGTAGTACCGACGGATACAATCAGCCCCAGCATTTT
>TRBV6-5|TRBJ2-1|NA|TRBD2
CASSYSMTSGMNEQFF
TGTGCCAGCAGTTACTCGATGACTAGCGGGATGAATGAGCAGTTCTTC
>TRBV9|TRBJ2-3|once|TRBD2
CASSVDSGRGTQYF
TGTGCCAGCAGCGTAGATAGCGGGAGGGGTACGCAGTATTTT
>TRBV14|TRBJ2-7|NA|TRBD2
CASSHIPGLGSYEQYF
TGTGCCAGCAGCCACATACCGGGACTAGGATCTTACGAGCAGTACTTC
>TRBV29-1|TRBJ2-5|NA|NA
CSVVRGTETQYF
TGCAGCGTTGTGCGCGGGACGGAGACCCAGTACTTC